This is a list of T cell receptor beta chains from one sample in a study of blood T cell repertoires in COVID-19. Using immunoSEQ multiplex PCR, the repertoire was profiled, and TCRdb retains in-frame clones only, with some absent. The table records 150,000 to 190,000 clones, about nine tenths of them present only once. Sequenced input: peripheral blood. The receptors were sampled from a woman between 65 and 79 years old with acute or convalescent COVID-19. The CDR3 runs from the conserved cysteine through the conserved F or W. A D gene is named only where the DNA matches it firmly. Clone size appears in some rows only: once, few, many, or a class for an expanded clone.

d_gene,abundance,v_gene,j_gene,CDR3nt,CDR3aa
NA,NA,TRBV2,TRBJ1-2,TGTGCCAGCAGTGATTCTTTCTATGGCTACACCTTC,CASSDSFYGYTF
NA,NA,TRBV7-2,TRBJ2-7,TGTGCCAGCAGCTCCAGATCGGGACTTTTCTACGAGCAGTACTTC,CASSSRSGLFYEQYF
TRBD1,NA,TRBV7-2,TRBJ1-2,TGTGCCAGCAGCGCCGCTACCGGGACAGGGGGCTATGGCTACACCTTC,CASSAATGTGGYGYTF
NA,NA,TRBV2,TRBJ1-4,TGTGCCAGCAGTGACTCCCCCCCGAATCGGAGCATCTTT,CASSDSPPNRSIF
NA,NA,TRBV19,TRBJ1-5,TGTGCCAGCAAACACTACATTGTTTCCAATCAGCCCCAGCATTTT,CASKHYIVSNQPQHF
NA,NA,TRBV27,TRBJ1-1,TGTGCCAGCAGCCTCGGAGGGAACACTGAAGCTTTCTTT,CASSLGGNTEAFF
TRBD1,few,TRBV11-2,TRBJ2-7,TGTGCCAGCAGTCCGAGAAAATCGGGACAGGGGGCGGGGGAGCAGTACTTC,CASSPRKSGQGAGEQYF
NA,NA,TRBV4-1,TRBJ2-5,TGCGCCAGCAGCCAAGGGCCAGGAGGGGAGACCCAGTACTTC,CASSQGPGGETQYF
TRBD1,NA,TRBV19,TRBJ1-3,TGTGCCAGTCTACAGGGGGCATGGGGAAACACCATATATTTT,CASLQGAWGNTIYF
NA,once,TRBV11-3,TRBJ1-6,TGTGCCAGCAGCTTAGCTCGGAGTTCACCCCTCCACTTT,CASSLARSSPLHF
NA,once,TRBV18,TRBJ1-2,TGTGCCAGCTCTCAACCGGAGGGTGGCTACACCTTC,CASSQPEGGYTF
TRBD2,NA,TRBV13,TRBJ2-5,TGTGCCAGCAGGTACAGGACTAGCGGGCAGACCCAGTACTTC,CASRYRTSGQTQYF
NA,NA,TRBV25-1,TRBJ2-3,TGTGCCAGCAGTGACCCTCGAGAGGGCTACACAGATACGCAGTATTTT,CASSDPREGYTDTQYF
NA,NA,TRBV7-2,TRBJ2-2,TGTGCCAGCAGCTTAGGTCGGGGTCCGGTGAGAGCCGGGGAGCTGTTTTTT,CASSLGRGPVRAGELFF
NA,NA,TRBV7-2,TRBJ1-5,TGTGCCAGCAGCTTAGTTGGGGCCCAGCCCCAGCATTTT,CASSLVGAQPQHF
NA,few,TRBV5-1,TRBJ1-5,TGCGCCAGCAGCCAACAGGGAAAACAGCCCCAGCATTTT,CASSQQGKQPQHF
TRBD1,NA,TRBV3-1/TRBV3-2,TRBJ2-1,TGTGCCAGCAGCCATAACACAGGGGCCACAGGGAGCGAGCAGTTCTTC,CASSHNTGATGSEQFF
NA,once,TRBV2,TRBJ1-5,TGTGCCAGCGGAAGCGTCAATCAGCCCCAGCATTTT,CASGSVNQPQHF
TRBD1,NA,TRBV7-2,TRBJ1-2,TGTGCCAGCAGCACAGGGGGCGCAATCAACTATGGCTACACCTTC,CASSTGGAINYGYTF
TRBD1,NA,TRBV6-5,TRBJ1-1,TGTGCCAGCAGTTCTCAGCTGGGACAGGGCACTGAAGCTTTCTTT,CASSSQLGQGTEAFF
TRBD1,NA,TRBV19,TRBJ1-2,TGTGCCAGTACCGGGACAGGAGGAGGCTATGGCTACACCTTC,CASTGTGGGYGYTF
TRBD1,once,TRBV9,TRBJ2-2,TGTGCCAGCAGCTCGGGGACAGCCGGGGAGCTGTTTTTT,CASSSGTAGELFF
TRBD1,NA,TRBV7-9,TRBJ1-5,TGTGCCAGCAGCTTACAGGGGGCCCATCAGCCCCAGCATTTT,CASSLQGAHQPQHF
TRBD1,NA,TRBV28,TRBJ1-5,TGTGCCAGCAGTTTAGACAGGGGCAATCAGCCCCAGCATTTT,CASSLDRGNQPQHF
NA,NA,TRBV6-6,TRBJ1-2,TGTGCCAGCAGTTACTCCTGGGGGGAGAGGAACTATGGCTACACCTTC,CASSYSWGERNYGYTF
TRBD1,NA,TRBV7-9,TRBJ1-1,TGTGCCAGCAGCTTAGGTACCGGGACAGGGATTGGCACTGAAGCTTTCTTT,CASSLGTGTGIGTEAFF
NA,NA,TRBV28,TRBJ1-1,TGTGCCAGCACCCTGCAGGGCCAGAGGAACACTGAAGCTTTCTTT,CASTLQGQRNTEAFF
TRBD1,NA,TRBV4-2,TRBJ2-2,TGTGCCAGCAAAAGGGACAGGGTGCCCGGGGAGCTGTTTTTT,CASKRDRVPGELFF
NA,NA,TRBV19,TRBJ1-5,TGTGCCAGTAGTATGGGGGGGTGGAAGGATCAGCCCCAGCATTTT,CASSMGGWKDQPQHF
NA,NA,TRBV5-1,TRBJ1-1,TGCGCCAGCAGCTTGACAGGGACTGAAGCTTTCTTT,CASSLTGTEAFF
TRBD1,NA,TRBV7-9,TRBJ1-6,TGTGCCAGCAGTTCTACAGGGGGCTCGGGTTCACCCCTCCACTTT,CASSSTGGSGSPLHF
NA,NA,TRBV19,TRBJ1-3,TGTGCCAGTAATCAGGCAGGCCTCTCTGGAAACACCATATATTTT,CASNQAGLSGNTIYF
TRBD1,NA,TRBV7-2,TRBJ1-2,TGTGCCACCGGGGACAGGGGGAAGGGTCCAAACTATGGCTACACCTTC,CATGDRGKGPNYGYTF
TRBD1,NA,TRBV5-1,TRBJ1-1,TGCGCCAGCAGCTCACGGACAGGGGCGAGTGAAGCTTTCTTT,CASSSRTGASEAFF
TRBD1,NA,TRBV11-2,TRBJ2-5,TGTGCCAGCAGCTTCAGGACAGGGAGAGAGACCCAGTACTTC,CASSFRTGRETQYF
NA,NA,TRBV4-1,TRBJ1-5,TGCGCCAGCAGCCAAGATGTTTCCGGGAATCAGCCCCAGCATTTT,CASSQDVSGNQPQHF
NA,few,TRBV30,TRBJ1-2,TGTGCCTGGAGCAAAGGAGGACAGCCAAATAACTATGGCTACACCTTC,CAWSKGGQPNNYGYTF
TRBD1,NA,TRBV28,TRBJ1-2,TGTGCCAGCAGTTTAAAGCAGGGGGCAGGAGACTATGGCTACACCTTC,CASSLKQGAGDYGYTF
NA,NA,TRBV19,TRBJ1-5,TGTGCCAGTAGTATGGGCAGATACGGCAATCAGCCCCAGCATTTT,CASSMGRYGNQPQHF
TRBD2,NA,TRBV6-5,TRBJ2-1,TGTGCCAGCAGTAGAGGACTAGCGGGGGTGTATGAGCAGTTCTTC,CASSRGLAGVYEQFF
NA,once,TRBV19,TRBJ1-6,TGTGCCAGTAGAGAGACAGGCCCTGGTAGGTCACCCCTCCACTTT,CASRETGPGRSPLHF
TRBD2,NA,TRBV6-1,TRBJ2-5,TGTGCCAGCAGTGATCCTGGACTAGCGGTGACGGGGACCCAGTACTTC,CASSDPGLAVTGTQYF
NA,once,TRBV13,TRBJ2-7,TGTGCCAGCAGCTTAATCGGGTCGGAGCAGTACTTC,CASSLIGSEQYF
TRBD1,NA,TRBV12-3/TRBV12-4,TRBJ1-5,TGTGCCAGCAGTCCCAGGGGGAATCAGCCCCAGCATTTT,CASSPRGNQPQHF
NA,NA,TRBV7-6,TRBJ2-1,TGTGCCAGCAGCTTGTACAGGGTCGCCTACAATGAGCAGTTCTTC,CASSLYRVAYNEQFF
NA,NA,TRBV6-5,TRBJ2-7,TGTGCCAGCAGCCCAATCGGGGGTAGTGAGCAGTACTTC,CASSPIGGSEQYF
NA,NA,TRBV6-6,TRBJ2-2,TGTGCCAGCAGTTACCCCTCGGGTGCGAACACCGGGGAGCTGTTTTTT,CASSYPSGANTGELFF